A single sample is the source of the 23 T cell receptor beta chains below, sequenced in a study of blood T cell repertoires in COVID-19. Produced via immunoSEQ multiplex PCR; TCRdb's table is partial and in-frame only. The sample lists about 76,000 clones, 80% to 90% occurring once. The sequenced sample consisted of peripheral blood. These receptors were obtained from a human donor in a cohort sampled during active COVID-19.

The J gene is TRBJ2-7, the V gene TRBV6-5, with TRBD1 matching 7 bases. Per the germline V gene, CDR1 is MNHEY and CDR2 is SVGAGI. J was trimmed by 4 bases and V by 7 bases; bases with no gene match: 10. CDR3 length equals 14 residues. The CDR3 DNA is TGTGCCAGCATCAAACCCGGGACAGCTTACGAGCAGTACTTC. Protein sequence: CASIKPGTAYEQYF.

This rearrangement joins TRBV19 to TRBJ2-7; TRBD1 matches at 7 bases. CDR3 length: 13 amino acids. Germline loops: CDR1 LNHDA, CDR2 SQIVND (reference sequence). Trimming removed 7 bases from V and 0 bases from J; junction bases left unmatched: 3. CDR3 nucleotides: TGTGCCAGTATAGGACAGGACTCCTACGAGCAGTACTTC. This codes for CASIGQDSYEQYF.

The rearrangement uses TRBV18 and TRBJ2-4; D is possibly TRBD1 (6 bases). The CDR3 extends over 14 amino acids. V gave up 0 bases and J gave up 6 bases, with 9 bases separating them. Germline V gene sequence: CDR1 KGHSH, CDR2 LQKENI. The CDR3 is CASSPPPRGNIQYF. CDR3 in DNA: TGTGCCAGCTCACCACCACCCAGGGGAAACATTCAGTACTTC.

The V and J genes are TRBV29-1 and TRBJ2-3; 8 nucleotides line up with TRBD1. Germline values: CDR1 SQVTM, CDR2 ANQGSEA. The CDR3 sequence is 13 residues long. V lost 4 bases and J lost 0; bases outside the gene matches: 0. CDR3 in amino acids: CSVGTGSTDTQYF. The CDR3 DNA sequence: TGCAGCGTTGGGACAGGGAGCACAGATACGCAGTATTTT.

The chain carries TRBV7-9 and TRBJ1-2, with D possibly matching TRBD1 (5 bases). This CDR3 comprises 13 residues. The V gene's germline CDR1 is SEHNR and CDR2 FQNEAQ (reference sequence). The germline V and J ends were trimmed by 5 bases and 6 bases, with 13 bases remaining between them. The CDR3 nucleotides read TGTGCCAGCAGCGTACAGGAATTAGATGGCTACACCTTC. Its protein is CASSVQELDGYTF.

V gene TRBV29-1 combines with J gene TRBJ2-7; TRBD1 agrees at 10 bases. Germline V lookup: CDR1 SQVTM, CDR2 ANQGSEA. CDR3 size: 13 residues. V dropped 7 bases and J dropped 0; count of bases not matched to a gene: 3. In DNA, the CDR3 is TGCAGCGCCAGGACAGGGGGCTCCTACGAGCAGTACTTC. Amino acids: CSARTGGSYEQYF.

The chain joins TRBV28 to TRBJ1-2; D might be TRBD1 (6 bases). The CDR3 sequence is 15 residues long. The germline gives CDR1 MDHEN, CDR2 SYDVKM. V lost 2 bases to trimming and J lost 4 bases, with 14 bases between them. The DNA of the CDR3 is TGTGCCAGCAGTTTAGGGCGAGGACAGCTCTATGGCTACACCTTC. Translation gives CASSLGRGQLYGYTF.

The CDR3 sequence is CASRDRYNEQFF. The CDR3 DNA reads as TGTGCCAGCAGGGACAGATACAATGAGCAGTTCTTC. The V gene is TRBV2, the J gene TRBJ2-1; maybe TRBD1 (6 bases). This CDR3 has 12 amino acids. CDR1 SNHLY and CDR2 FYNNEI come from the germline V gene. Trimming cost V 6 bases and J 4 bases, with 7 bases left between them.

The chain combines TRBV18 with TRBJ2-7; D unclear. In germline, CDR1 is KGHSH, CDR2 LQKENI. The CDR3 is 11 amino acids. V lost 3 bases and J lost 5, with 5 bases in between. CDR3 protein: CASSPSHEQYF. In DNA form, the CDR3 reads TGTGCCAGCTCACCTTCTCACGAGCAGTACTTC.

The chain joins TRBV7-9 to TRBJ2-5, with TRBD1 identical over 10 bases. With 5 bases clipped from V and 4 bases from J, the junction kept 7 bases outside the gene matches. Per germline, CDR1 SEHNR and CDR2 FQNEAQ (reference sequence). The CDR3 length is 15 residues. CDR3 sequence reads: CASSPRQGAGETQYF. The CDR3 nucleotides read TGTGCCAGCAGCCCAAGACAGGGGGCCGGAGAGACCCAGTACTTC.

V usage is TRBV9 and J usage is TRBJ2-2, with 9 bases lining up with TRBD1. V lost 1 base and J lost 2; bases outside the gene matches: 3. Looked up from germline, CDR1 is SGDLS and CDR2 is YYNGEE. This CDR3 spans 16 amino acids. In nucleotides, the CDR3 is TGTGCCAGCAGCGTACAGACAGGGGGTAACACCGGGGAGCTGTTTTTT. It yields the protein CASSVQTGGNTGELFF. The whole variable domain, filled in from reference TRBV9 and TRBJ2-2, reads DSGVTQTPKHLITATGQRVTLRCSPRSGDLSVYWYQQSLDQGLQFLIQYYNGEERAKGNILERFSAQQFPDLHSELNLSSLELGDSALYFCASSVQTGGNTGELFFGEGSRLTVL.

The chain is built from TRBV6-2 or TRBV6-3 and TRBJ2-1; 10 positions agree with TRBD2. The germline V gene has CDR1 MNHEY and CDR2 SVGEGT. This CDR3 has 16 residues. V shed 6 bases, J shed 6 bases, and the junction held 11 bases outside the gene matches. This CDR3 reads CASSPRASGGPNEQFF. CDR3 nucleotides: TGTGCCAGCAGCCCCCGAGCTAGCGGGGGCCCCAATGAGCAGTTCTTC.

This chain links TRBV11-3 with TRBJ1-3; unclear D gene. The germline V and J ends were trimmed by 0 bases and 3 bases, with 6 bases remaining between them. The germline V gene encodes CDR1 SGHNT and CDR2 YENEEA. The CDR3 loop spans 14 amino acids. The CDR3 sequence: CASSLDRDGNTIYF. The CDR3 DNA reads TGTGCCAGCAGCTTAGATCGAGATGGAAACACCATATATTTT.

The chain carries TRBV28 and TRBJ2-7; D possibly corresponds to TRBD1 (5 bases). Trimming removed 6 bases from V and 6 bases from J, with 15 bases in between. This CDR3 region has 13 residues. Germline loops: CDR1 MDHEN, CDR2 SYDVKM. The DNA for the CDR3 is TGTGCCAGCAGCCCCCCGCAGGGTTCCGAGCAGTACTTC. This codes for CASSPPQGSEQYF.

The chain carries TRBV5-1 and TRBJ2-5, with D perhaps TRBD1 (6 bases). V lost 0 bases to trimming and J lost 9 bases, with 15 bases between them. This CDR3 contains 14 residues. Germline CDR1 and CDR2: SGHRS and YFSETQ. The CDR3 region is CASSLGTEAEAQYF. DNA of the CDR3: TGCGCCAGCAGCTTGGGGACAGAGGCTGAGGCCCAGTACTTC. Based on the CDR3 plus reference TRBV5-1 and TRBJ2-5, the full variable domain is KAGVTQTPRYLIKTRGQQVTLSCSPISGHRSVSWYQQTPGQGLQFLFEYFSETQRNKGNFPGRFSGRQFSNSRSEMNVSTLELGDSALYLCASSLGTEAEAQYFGPGTRLLVL.

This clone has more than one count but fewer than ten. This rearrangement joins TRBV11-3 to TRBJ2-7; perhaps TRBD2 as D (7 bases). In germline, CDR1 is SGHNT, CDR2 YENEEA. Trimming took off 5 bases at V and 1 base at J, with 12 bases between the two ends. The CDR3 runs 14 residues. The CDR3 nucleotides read TGTGCCAGCAGCCGAGGGAGGGGGTCCTACGAGCAGTACTTC. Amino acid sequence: CASSRGRGSYEQYF.

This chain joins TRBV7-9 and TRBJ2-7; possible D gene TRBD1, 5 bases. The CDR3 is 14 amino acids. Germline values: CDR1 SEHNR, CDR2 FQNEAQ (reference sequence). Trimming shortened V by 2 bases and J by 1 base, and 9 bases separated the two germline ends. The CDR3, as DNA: TGTGCCAGCAGCTTAAGGGGTGGGTCCTACGAGCAGTACTTC. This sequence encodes CASSLRGGSYEQYF.

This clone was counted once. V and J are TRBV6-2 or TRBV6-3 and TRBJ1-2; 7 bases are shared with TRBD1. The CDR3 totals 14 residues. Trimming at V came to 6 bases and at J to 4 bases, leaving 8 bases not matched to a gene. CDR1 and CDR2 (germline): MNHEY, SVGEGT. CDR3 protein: CASSAATGAYGYTF. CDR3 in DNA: TGTGCCAGCAGCGCCGCTACAGGGGCCTATGGCTACACCTTC.

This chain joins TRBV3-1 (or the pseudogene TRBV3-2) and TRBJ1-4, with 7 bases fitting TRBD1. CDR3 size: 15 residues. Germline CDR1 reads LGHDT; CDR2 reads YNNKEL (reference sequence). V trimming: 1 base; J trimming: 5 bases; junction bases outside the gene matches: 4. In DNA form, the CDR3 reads TGTGCCAGCAGCCAAGCCCCACAGGGGAATGAAAAACTGTTTTTT. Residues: CASSQAPQGNEKLFF.

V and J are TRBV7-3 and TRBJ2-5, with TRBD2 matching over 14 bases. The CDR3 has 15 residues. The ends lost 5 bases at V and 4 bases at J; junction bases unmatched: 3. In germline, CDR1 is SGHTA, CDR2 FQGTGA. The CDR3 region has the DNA TGTGCCAGCAGCATCGGGACTAGCGGGAGAGAGACCCAGTACTTC. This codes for CASSIGTSGRETQYF. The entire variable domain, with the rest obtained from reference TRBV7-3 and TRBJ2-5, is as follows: GAGVSQTPSNKVTEKGKYVELRCDPISGHTALYWYRQSLGQGPEFLIYFQGTGAADDSGLPNDRFFAVRPEGSVSTLKIQRTERGDSAVYLCASSIGTSGRETQYFGPGTRLLVL.

The CDR3 DNA sequence: TGTGCCAGCTCACCGACAGGGGTAGATTCACCCCTCCACTTT. This encodes CASSPTGVDSPLHF. The V call is TRBV18, the J call TRBJ1-6; 8 bases align to TRBD1. The ends lost 3 bases at V and 8 bases at J; junction bases unmatched: 3. The CDR3 loop spans 14 amino acids. Germline V lookup: CDR1 KGHSH, CDR2 LQKENI. The variable domain in full, completed from reference TRBV18 and TRBJ1-6, reads NAGVMQNPRHLVRRRGQEARLRCSPMKGHSHVYWYRQLPEEGLKFMVYLQKENIIDESGMPKERFSAEFPKEGPSILRIQQVVRGDSAAYFCASSPTGVDSPLHFGNGTRLTVT.

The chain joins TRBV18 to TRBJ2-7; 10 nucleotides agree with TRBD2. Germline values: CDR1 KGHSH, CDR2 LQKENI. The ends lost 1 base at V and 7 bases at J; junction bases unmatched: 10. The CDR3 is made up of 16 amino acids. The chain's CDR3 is CASSPQGAGGPGEQYF. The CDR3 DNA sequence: TGTGCCAGCTCACCACAGGGAGCGGGAGGGCCGGGAGAGCAGTACTTC.

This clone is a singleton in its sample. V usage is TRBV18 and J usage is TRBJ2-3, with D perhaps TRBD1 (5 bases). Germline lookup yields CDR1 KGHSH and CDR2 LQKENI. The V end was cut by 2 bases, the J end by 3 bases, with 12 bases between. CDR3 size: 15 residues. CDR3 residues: CASSPRQGTTDTQYF. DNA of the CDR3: TGTGCCAGCTCACCAAGGCAGGGCACTACAGATACGCAGTATTTT.